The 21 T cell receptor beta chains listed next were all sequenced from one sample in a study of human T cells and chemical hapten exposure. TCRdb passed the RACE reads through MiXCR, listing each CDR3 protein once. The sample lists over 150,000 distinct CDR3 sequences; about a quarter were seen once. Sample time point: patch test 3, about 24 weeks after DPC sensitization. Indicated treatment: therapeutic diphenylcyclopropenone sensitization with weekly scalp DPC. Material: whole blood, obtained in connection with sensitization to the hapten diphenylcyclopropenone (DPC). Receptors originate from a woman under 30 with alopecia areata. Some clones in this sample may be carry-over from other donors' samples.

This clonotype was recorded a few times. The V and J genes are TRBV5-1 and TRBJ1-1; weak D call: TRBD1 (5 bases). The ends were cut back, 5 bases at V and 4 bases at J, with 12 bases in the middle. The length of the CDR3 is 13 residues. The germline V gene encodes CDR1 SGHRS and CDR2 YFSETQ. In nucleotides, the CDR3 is TGCGCCAGCAGTTGGACGGGACGCACTGAAGCTTTCTTT. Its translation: CASSWTGRTEAFF.

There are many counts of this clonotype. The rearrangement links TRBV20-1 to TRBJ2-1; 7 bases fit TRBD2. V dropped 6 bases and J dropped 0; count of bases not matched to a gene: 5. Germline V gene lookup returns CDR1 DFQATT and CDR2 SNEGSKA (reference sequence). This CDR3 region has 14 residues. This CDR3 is CSAPPSGSYNEQFF. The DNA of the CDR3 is TGCAGTGCCCCTCCTAGCGGCTCCTACAATGAGCAGTTCTTC.

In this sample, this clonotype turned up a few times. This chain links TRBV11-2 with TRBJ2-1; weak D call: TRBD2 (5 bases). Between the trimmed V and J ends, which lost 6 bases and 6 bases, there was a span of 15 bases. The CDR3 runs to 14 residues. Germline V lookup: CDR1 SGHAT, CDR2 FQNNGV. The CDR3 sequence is CASSGLVGFNEQFF. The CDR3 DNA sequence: TGTGCCAGCAGTGGACTGGTAGGCTTCAATGAGCAGTTCTTC.

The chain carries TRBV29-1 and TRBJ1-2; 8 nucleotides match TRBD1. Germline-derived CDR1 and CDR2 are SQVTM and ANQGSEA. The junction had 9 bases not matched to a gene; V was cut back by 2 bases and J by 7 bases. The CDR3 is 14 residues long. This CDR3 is CSVEIQGARGGYTF. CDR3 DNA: TGCAGCGTTGAAATCCAGGGGGCGCGAGGTGGCTACACCTTC.

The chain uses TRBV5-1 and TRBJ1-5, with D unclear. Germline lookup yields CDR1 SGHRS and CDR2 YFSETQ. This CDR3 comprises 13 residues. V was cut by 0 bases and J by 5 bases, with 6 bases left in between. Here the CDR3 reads CASSLGRDQPQHF. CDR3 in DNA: TGCGCCAGCAGCTTGGGACGCGATCAGCCCCAGCATTTT.

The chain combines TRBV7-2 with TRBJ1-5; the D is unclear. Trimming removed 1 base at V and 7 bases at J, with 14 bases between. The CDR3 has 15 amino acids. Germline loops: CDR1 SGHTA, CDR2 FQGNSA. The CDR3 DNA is TGTGCCAGCAGCTTAGTAGGCGAAAGGGAGCAGCCCCAGCATTTT. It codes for CASSLVGEREQPQHF.

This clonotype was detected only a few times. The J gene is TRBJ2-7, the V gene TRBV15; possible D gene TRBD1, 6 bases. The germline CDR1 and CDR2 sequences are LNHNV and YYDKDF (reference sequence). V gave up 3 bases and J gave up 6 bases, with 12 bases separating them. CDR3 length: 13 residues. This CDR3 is CATSSRGDFEQYF. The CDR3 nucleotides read TGTGCCACCAGCAGCAGGGGAGACTTCGAGCAGTACTTC.

CDR3 protein: CASSQVQLMGNQPQHF. The CDR3 coding sequence is TGCGCCAGCAGCCAAGTTCAGTTAATGGGCAATCAGCCCCAGCATTTT. The genes are TRBV4-1 and TRBJ1-5; no definite D call. The CDR3 sequence is 16 residues long. Germline V gene sequence: CDR1 MGHRA, CDR2 YSYEKL. Between the trimmed V and J ends, which lost 1 base and 2 bases, there was a span of 12 bases.

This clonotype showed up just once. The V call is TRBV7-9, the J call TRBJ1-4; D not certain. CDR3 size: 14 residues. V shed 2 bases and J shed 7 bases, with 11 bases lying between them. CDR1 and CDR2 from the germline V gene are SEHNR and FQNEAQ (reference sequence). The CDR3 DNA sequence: TGTGCCAGCAGCTTAAACTGGGGAGGTGAAAAACTGTTTTTT. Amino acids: CASSLNWGGEKLFF.

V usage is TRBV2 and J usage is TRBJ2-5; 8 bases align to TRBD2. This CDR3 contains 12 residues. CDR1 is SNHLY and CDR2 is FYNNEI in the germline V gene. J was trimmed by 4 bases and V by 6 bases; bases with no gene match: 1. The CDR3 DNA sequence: TGTGCCAGCAGCGGGAGGGGAGAGACCCAGTACTTC. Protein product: CASSGRGETQYF. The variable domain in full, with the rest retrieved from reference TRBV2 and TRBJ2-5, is EPEVTQTPSHQVTQMGQEVILRCVPISNHLYFYWYRQILGQKVEFLVSFYNNEISEKSEIFDDQFSVERPDGSNFTLKIRSTKLEDSAMYFCASSGRGETQYFGPGTRLLVL.

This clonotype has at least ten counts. CDR3 nucleotides: TGCGCCAGCAGCCGCGGGAGTGGGTATGAGCAGTTCTTC. This translates into CASSRGSGYEQFF. The chain joins TRBV4-3 to TRBJ2-1, with 7 positions matching TRBD2. The CDR3 is 13 amino acids. The germline CDR1 and CDR2 sequences are LGHNA and YSLEER. The junction had 5 bases not matched to a gene; V was cut back by 4 bases and J by 8 bases.

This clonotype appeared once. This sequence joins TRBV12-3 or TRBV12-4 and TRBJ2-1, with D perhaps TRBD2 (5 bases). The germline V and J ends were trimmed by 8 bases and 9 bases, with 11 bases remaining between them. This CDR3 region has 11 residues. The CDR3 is CASGRAGEQFF. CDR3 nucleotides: TGTGCCAGCGGAAGGGCGGGTGAGCAGTTCTTC.

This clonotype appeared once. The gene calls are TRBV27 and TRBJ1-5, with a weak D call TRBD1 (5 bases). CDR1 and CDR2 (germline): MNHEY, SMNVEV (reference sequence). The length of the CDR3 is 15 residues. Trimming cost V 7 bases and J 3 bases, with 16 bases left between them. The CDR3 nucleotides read TGTGCCAGCAAGGTGGGGCAGGGCCCCAATCAGCCCCAGCATTTT. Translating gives CASKVGQGPNQPQHF.

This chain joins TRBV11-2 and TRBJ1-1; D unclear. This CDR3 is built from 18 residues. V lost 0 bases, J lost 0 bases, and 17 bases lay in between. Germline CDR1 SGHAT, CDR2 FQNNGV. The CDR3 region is CASSLEISGGPMNTEAFF. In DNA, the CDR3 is TGTGCCAGCAGCTTAGAGATTTCAGGTGGCCCCATGAACACTGAAGCTTTCTTT. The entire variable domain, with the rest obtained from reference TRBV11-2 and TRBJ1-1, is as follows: EAGVAQSPRYKIIEKRQSVAFWCNPISGHATLYWYQQILGQGPKLLIQFQNNGVVDDSQLPKDRFSAERLKGVDSTLKIQPAKLEDSAVYLCASSLEISGGPMNTEAFFGQGTRLTVV.

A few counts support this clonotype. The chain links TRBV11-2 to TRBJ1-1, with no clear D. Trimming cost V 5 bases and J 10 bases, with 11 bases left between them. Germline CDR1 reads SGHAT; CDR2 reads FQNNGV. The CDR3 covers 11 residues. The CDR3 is CASSLRPGAFF. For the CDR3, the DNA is TGTGCCAGCAGCCTCCGGCCAGGAGCTTTCTTT.

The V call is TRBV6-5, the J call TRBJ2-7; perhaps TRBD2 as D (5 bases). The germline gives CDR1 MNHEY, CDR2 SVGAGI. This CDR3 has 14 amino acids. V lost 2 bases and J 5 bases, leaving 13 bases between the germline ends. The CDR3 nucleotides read TGTGCCAGCAGTTACCTAGAGGGTTTTAACGAGCAGTACTTC. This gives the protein CASSYLEGFNEQYF.

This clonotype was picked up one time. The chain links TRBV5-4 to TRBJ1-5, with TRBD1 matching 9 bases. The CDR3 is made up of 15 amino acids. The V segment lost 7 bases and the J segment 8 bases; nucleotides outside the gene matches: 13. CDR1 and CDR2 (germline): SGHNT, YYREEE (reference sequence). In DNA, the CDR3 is TGTGCCAGCCGAACCTGGACAGGGGAACAAAAGCCCCAGCATTTT. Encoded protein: CASRTWTGEQKPQHF.

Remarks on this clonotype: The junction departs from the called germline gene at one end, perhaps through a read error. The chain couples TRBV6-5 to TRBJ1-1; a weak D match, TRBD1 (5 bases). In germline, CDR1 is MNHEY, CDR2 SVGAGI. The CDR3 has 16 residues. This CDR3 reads CASGYSRGAGGTEAFF. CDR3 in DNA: TGTGCCAGCGGTTACTCACGAGGGGCGGGAGGCACTGAAGCTTTCTTT.

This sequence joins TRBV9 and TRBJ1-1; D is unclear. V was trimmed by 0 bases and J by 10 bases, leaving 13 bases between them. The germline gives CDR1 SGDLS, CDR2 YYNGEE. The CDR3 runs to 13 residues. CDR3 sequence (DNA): TGTGCCAGCAGCGTAGCTACCGAGGGAAGAGCTTTCTTT. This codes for CASSVATEGRAFF.

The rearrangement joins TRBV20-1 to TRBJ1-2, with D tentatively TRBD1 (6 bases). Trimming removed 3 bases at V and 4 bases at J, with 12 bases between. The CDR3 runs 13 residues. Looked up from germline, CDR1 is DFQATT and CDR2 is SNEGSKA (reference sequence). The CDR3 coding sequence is TGCAGTGCTAGGGACAGCCACCCCTATGGCTACACCTTC. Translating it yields CSARDSHPYGYTF.

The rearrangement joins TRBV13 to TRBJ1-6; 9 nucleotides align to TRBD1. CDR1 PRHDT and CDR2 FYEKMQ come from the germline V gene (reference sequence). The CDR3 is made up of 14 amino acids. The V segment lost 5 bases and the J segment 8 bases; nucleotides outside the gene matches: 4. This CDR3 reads CASSETGGHSPLHF. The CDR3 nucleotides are TGTGCCAGCAGCGAGACAGGGGGGCATTCACCCCTCCACTTT.